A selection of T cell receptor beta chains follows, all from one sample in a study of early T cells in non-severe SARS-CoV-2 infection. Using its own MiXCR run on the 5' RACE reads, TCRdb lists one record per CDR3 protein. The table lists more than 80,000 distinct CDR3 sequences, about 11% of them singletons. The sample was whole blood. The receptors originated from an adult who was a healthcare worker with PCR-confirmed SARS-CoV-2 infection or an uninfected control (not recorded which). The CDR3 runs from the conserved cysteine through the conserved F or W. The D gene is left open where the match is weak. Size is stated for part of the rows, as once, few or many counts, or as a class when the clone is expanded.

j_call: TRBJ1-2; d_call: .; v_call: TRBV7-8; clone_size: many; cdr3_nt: TGTGCCAGCAGCTACCGGGACGGAAACTATGGCTACACCTTC; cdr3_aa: CASSYRDGNYGYTF
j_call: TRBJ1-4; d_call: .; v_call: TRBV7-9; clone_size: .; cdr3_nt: TGTGCCAGCAGCTCATGGAAGACTGCAACTAATGAAAAACTGTTTTTT; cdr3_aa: CASSSWKTATNEKLFF
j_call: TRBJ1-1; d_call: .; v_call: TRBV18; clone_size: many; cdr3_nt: TGTGCCAGCTCACCAGCGAGTAACCGGAACACTGAAGCTTTCTTT; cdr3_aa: CASSPASNRNTEAFF
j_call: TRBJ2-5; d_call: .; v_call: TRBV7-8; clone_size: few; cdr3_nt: TGTGCCAGCAGCTTCCGGACGGTACCCCAAGAGACCCAGTACTTC; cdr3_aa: CASSFRTVPQETQYF
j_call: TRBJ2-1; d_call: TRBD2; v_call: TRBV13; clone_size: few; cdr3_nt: TGTGCCAGCAGCTTAGGCGTCCCTAGACTAGCGGGAGGGCCGGAGCAGTTCTTC; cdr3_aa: CASSLGVPRLAGGPEQFF
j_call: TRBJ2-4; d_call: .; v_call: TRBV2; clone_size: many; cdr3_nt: TGTGCCAGCACCTACGGAGGCCGGATCCAAAAAGGGATTCAGTACTTC; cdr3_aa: CASTYGGRIQKGIQYF
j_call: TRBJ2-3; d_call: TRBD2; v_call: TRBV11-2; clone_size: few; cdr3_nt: TGTGCCAGCAGCTCCTTAGCGGGAGGGCCGACAGATACGCAGTATTTT; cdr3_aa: CASSSLAGGPTDTQYF
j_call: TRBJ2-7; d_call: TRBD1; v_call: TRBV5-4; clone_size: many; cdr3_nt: TGTGCCAGCAGCTTAGCGGGACAGGGAGTATACGAGCAGTACTTC; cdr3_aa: CASSLAGQGVYEQYF
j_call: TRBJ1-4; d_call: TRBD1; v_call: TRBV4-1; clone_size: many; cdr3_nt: TGCGCCAGCAGCCAAGTTCGGACAGGGCGCGATGAAAAACTGTTTTTT; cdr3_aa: CASSQVRTGRDEKLFF
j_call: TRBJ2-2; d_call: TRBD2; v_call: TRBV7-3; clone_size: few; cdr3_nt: TGTGCCAGCAGCTGGACTAGCGGGAGGGCCGGGGAGCTGTTTTTT; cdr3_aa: CASSWTSGRAGELFF
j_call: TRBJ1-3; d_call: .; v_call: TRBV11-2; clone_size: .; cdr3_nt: TGTGCCAGCAGCTTACCGTTTCGCAGATCTGGAAACACCATATATTTT; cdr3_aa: CASSLPFRRSGNTIYF
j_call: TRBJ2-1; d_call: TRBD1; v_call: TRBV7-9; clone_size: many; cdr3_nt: TGTGCCAGCAGCTTAGGACAGGGTGGTATCAATGAGCAGTTCTTC; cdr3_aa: CASSLGQGGINEQFF
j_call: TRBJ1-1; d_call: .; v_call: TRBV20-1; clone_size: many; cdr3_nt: TGCAGTGCTAGAAAGGGAGGCACTGAAGCTTTCTTT; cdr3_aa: CSARKGGTEAFF
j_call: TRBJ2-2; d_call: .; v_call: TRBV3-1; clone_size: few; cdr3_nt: TGTGCCAGCAGCCAAGGGCTGGAAAACACCGGGGAGCTGTTTTTT; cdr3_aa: CASSQGLENTGELFF
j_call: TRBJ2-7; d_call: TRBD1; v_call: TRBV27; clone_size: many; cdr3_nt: TGTGCCAGCAGCCTATTCACAGGGGGCGTCGAGCAGTACTTC; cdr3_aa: CASSLFTGGVEQYF
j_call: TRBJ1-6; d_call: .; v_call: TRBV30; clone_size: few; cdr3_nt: TGTGCCTGGAGTGAAAATTCACCCCTCCACTTT; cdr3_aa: CAWSENSPLHF
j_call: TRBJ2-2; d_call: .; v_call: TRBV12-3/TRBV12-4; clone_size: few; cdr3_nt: TGTGCCAGCAGTTTAGGGACAGCAACCGGGGAGCTGTTTTTT; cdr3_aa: CASSLGTATGELFF
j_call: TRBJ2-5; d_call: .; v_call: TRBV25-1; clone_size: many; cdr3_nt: TGTGCCAGCAGTGAAAGCAGGGACCAGTACTTC; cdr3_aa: CASSESRDQYF
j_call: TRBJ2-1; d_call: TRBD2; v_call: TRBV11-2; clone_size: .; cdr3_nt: TGTGCCAGCAGCTCCTATAGCGGGAGGGGCAGGTCCTACAATGAGCAGTTCTTC; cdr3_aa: CASSSYSGRGRSYNEQFF
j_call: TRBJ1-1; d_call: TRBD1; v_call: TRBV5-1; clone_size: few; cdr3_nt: TGCGCCAGCAGCTTAGTTCGGGACAGCTCTGAAGCTTTCTTT; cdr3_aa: CASSLVRDSSEAFF
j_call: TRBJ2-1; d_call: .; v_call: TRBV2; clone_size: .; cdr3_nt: TGTGCCAGCAGTGCACAGGAGATTTCCTACAATGAGCAGTTCTTC; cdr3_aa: CASSAQEISYNEQFF
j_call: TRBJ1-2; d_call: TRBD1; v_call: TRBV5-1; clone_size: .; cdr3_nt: TGCGCCAGCAGCACGAACCCGGGACAGGGGGCATATGGCTACACCTTC; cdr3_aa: CASSTNPGQGAYGYTF
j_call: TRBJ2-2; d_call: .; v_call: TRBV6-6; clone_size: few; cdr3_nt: TGTGCCAGCAGCGACGTACTAGCCGTAAACACCGGGGAGCTGTTTTTT; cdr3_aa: CASSDVLAVNTGELFF
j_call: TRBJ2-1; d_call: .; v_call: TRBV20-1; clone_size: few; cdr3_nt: TGCAGTGCTAGAGACTACGTACCTACAATGGCGCAGTTCTTC; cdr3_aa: CSARDYVPTMAQFF
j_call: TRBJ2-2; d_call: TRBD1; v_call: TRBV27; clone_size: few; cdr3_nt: TGTGCCAGCAGTATTACAGGGGCCCTCACCGGGGAGCTGTTTTTT; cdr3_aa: CASSITGALTGELFF
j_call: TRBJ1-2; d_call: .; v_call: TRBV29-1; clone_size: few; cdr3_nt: TGCAGCGCTGGCGGAGAGGGTCCTAAGCCCTATGGCTACACCTTC; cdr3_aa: CSAGGEGPKPYGYTF
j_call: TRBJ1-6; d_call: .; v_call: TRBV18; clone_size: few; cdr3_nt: TGTGCCAGCTCACCACGGGATTCATCACCCCTCCACTTT; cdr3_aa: CASSPRDSSPLHF
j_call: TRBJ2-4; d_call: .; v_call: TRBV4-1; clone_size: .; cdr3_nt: TGCGCCAGCAGCCGCGGGTCGACGGGAAACATTCAGTACTTC; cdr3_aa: CASSRGSTGNIQYF
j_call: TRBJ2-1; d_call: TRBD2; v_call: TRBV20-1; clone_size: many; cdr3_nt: TGCAGTGCTTTTCGCATCGGGGGGAGCTCCTACAATGAGCAGTTCTTC; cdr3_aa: CSAFRIGGSSYNEQFF
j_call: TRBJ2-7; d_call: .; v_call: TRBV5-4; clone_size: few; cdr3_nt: TGTGCCAGCAGCCCCAGGGGGGAGATCTACGAGCAGTACTTC; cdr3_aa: CASSPRGEIYEQYF
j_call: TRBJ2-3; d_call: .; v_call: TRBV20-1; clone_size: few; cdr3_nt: TGCAGTGCTAGGGGGACTGGCACAGATACGCAGTATTTT; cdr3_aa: CSARGTGTDTQYF